This paragraph covers one T cell receptor (beta chain) sequence. Its antigen target is currently unknown. The sample holds no much larger clone one base away, and base qualities are not on file. Libraries were built with the immunoSEQ multiplex PCR assay. The source study handled its data this way. A statistical classification framework was built to diagnose cytomegalovirus status from the catalog of TCR beta chain sequences. Not all clones reach the TCRdb copy of this immuneACCESS table, which keeps in-frame sequences only. Checked studies attribute under half of the gap to unresolved V genes and leave the rest unexplained. V and J calls and clone size come straight from that table; D and trimming were deduced from the DNA. In this sample the table shows 130,000 or so clones, just under 90% of which occur a single time. The leading ten clones occupy about 3.7% of the sample. CDR1 and CDR2 are read off the germline V gene as MNHNS and SASEGT. Taken from cysteine to phenylalanine, the CDR3 has 14 residues. CDR3 DNA only is kept here, 42 bases in frame from base 1. Trimming takes 5 bases off V and 0 bases off J; junction bases not matched to a gene: 3.

This specimen belongs to a study of cytomegalovirus exposure and HLA in healthy donors (dated by TCRdb to about 2017). For the wider study: The 650 to 750 repertoires of the first cohort and the 110 or so validation repertoires were produced on the same platform, according to a later analysis. The study was designed to test whether signatures of past pathogen exposure could be identified by cataloging public T cell receptors. High-throughput TCR immunosequencing, statistical association of individual TCRs with disease status, and machine learning were combined to predict cytomegalovirus infection status. Besides the first cohort of roughly 660 subjects, a separate validation cohort made up of 120 different subjects was used.

The research as a whole found: The validation cohort had no HLA typing available for a later analysis, so co-occurrence within that cohort was assessed over all 130 or so repertoires. The study gave a list of over 150 TCR beta chains associated with cytomegalovirus. Three of the identified cytomegalovirus-associated TCR beta chains were confirmed in vitro to be specific for cytomegalovirus antigens. Most TCR sequences were observed very rarely across donors, whereas some public TCRs were present in many individuals. It was suggested by the authors that the approach could potentially be generalized to other disease states and immunological phenotypes. A later analysis found that TCRs clustered in the first cohort also tended to co-occur in the roughly 120 validation repertoires, with 94% of cluster scores above 0. Cytomegalovirus status was reported to be diagnosed by the classifier with high specificity and sensitivity in both the original and validation cohorts.

The donors belonged to the validation cohort of about 120 subjects, which was separate from the approximately 610-subject first cohort. The material sequenced was PBMCs. The chain is made from TRBV6-1 and TRBJ1-1; 7 bases in the middle match TRBD1. This receptor was obtained from a man aged 30-40 years in good health and CMV-seronegative. CDR3 protein: CASSLDRVNTEAFF. The nucleotide sequence is TGTGCCAGCAGTCTTGACAGGGTGAACACTGAAGCTTTCTTT.